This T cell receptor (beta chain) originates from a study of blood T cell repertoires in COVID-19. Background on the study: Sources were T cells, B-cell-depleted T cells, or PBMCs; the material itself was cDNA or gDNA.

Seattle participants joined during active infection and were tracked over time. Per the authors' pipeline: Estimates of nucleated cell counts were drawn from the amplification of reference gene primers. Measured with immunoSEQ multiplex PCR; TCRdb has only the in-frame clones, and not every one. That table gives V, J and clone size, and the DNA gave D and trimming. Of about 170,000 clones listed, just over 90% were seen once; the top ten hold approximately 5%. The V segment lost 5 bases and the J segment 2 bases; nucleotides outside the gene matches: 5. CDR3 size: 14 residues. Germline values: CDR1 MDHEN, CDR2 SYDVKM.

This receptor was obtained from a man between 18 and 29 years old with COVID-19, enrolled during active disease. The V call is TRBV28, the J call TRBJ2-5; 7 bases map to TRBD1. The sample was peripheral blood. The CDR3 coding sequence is TGTGCCAGCAGTCCCAGGGGGATGCAAGAGACCCAGTACTTC. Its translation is CASSPRGMQETQYF.